Shown below are 10 T cell receptor beta chains from a single sample sequenced in a study of shared clonotypes between healthy human individuals. Clones were read by immunoSEQ multiplex PCR, and TCRdb kept only the in-frame ones, dropping some. The sample contains roughly 2.5 million clones, around 90% of which appear only once. The sequencing sample was made of naive CD4+ T cells sorted from blood. Subset indicated: CD45RA+ positively selected. The receptors stem from a young man in good health.

The chain carries TRBV5-4 and TRBJ2-5, with unresolved D. With the DNA end fitting TRBJ2-7 better, the J assignment may be wrong. Germline lookup yields CDR1 SGHNT and CDR2 YYREEE (reference sequence). CDR3 size: 12 residues. CDR3 nucleotide sequence: TGTGCCAGCAGCTTGGCCTCCTACGAGCAGTACTTC. This codes for CASSLASYEQYF.

The rearrangement uses TRBV6-5 and TRBJ1-6, with TRBD1 identical over 10 bases. The germline CDR1 and CDR2 sequences are MNHEY and SVGAGI. V was pared by 10 bases and J by 6 bases, with 6 bases of the junction left unmatched. The CDR3 loop spans 14 amino acids. The CDR3: CATRQGAFNSPLHF. In DNA form, the CDR3 reads TGTGCCACCAGACAGGGGGCATTTAATTCACCCCTCCACTTT.

The rearrangement links TRBV27 to TRBJ1-5; 10 nucleotides agree with TRBD1. The CDR3 is 15 amino acids. The V gene's germline CDR1 is MNHEY and CDR2 SMNVEV (reference sequence). Trimming cost V 6 bases and J 4 bases; bases outside gene matches: 6. The CDR3 nucleotides read TGTGCCAGCAGCCCCCGGGACAGGGGAAATCAGCCCCAGCATTTT. Its translation is CASSPRDRGNQPQHF.

This chain joins TRBV5-1 and TRBJ1-2; 9 bases match TRBD1. Looked up from germline, CDR1 is SGHRS and CDR2 is YFSETQ. This CDR3 spans 15 amino acids. Trimming cost V 0 bases and J 4 bases; bases outside gene matches: 4. The CDR3: CASSLEGTGIYGYTF. The CDR3 region has the DNA TGCGCCAGCAGCTTGGAGGGGACAGGGATCTATGGCTACACCTTC.

V gene TRBV7-2 combines with J gene TRBJ2-1; a possible D gene is TRBD2 (6 bases). Trimming removed 3 bases at V and 0 bases at J, with 12 bases between. CDR3 length equals 16 residues. Germline CDR1 reads SGHTA; CDR2 reads FQGNSA. In DNA, the CDR3 is TGTGCCAGCAGCTTTGGGACTTTTAGCTCCTACAATGAGCAGTTCTTC. The encoded protein is CASSFGTFSSYNEQFF.

This clone was observed a single time. The V gene is TRBV10-2, the J gene TRBJ2-3; the match to TRBD2 covers 8 bases. This CDR3 has 15 residues. Germline V gives CDR1 WSHSY, CDR2 SAAADI. The trim removed 4 bases at V and 2 bases at J, leaving 5 bases unmatched. DNA for the CDR3: TGCGCCAGCAGTGTTGACGGGAGGGCCACAGATACGCAGTATTTT. Translation: CASSVDGRATDTQYF.

The chain carries TRBV7-9 and TRBJ2-2; D remains ambiguous. The ends were cut back, 5 bases at V and 5 bases at J, with 9 bases in the middle. This CDR3 region has 13 residues. Germline V gene sequence: CDR1 SEHNR, CDR2 FQNEAQ (reference sequence). The CDR3 DNA follows: TGTGCCAGCAGCCAGGTTGGGACCGGGGAGCTGTTTTTT. This encodes CASSQVGTGELFF.

This chain links TRBV5-4 with TRBJ1-1, with a tentative D call TRBD1 (5 bases). The V gene lost 0 bases and the J gene lost 1 base, with 16 bases spanning the gap. CDR3 size: 17 residues. Germline CDR1 is SGHNT and CDR2 is YYREEE (reference sequence). In DNA form, the CDR3 reads TGTGCCAGCAGCTTGGGGTGGGCTAGGGGTAGGAACACTGAAGCTTTCTTT. Protein: CASSLGWARGRNTEAFF. Supplemented by reference TRBV5-4 and TRBJ1-1, the full variable domain reads ETGVTQSPTHLIKTRGQQVTLRCSSQSGHNTVSWYQQALGQGPQFIFQYYREEENGRGNFPPRFSGLQFPNYSSELNVNALELDDSALYLCASSLGWARGRNTEAFFGQGTRLTVV.

V and J are TRBV10-2 and TRBJ1-5, with D possibly matching TRBD1 (5 bases). Trimming stripped 3 bases from V and 5 bases from J, with 8 bases between. Germline assignment: CDR1 WSHSY and CDR2 SAAADI. The CDR3 runs 13 residues. CDR3 nucleotide sequence: TGCGCCAGCAGTGATACAGGCGATCAGCCCCAGCATTTT. Its protein product is CASSDTGDQPQHF.

This chain links TRBV19 with TRBJ2-3; perhaps TRBD1 as D (5 bases). Germline loops: CDR1 LNHDA, CDR2 SQIVND (reference sequence). V was shortened by 6 bases and J by 2 bases, with 18 bases between the two germline ends. CDR3 length equals 16 residues. CDR3 region: CASRDSDSYNTDTQYF. CDR3 DNA sequence: TGTGCCAGTAGAGACAGTGATTCCTATAACACAGATACGCAGTATTTT.